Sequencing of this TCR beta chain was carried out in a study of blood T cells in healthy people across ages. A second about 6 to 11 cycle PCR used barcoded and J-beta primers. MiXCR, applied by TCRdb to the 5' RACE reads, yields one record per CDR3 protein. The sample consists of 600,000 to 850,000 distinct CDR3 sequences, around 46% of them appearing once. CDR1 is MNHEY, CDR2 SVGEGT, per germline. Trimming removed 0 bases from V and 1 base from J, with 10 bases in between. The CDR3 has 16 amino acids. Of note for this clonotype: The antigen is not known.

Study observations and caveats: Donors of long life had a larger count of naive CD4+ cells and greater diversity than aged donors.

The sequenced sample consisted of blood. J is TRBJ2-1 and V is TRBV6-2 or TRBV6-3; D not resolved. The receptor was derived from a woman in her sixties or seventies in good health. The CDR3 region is CASSYSKLVSYNEQFF. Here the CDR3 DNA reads TGTGCCAGCAGTTACTCGAAGCTAGTTTCCTACAATGAGCAGTTCTTC.